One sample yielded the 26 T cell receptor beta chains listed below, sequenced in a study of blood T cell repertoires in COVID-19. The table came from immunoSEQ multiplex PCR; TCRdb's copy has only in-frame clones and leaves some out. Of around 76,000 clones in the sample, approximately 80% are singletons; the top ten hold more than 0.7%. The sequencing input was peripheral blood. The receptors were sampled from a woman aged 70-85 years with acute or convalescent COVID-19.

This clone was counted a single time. CDR3 in DNA: TGTGCCAGCAGCTTGGGACAGAACACCGGGGAGCTGTTTTTT. Its translation: CASSLGQNTGELFF. V is TRBV5-6 and J is TRBJ2-2; D not certain. Per the germline V gene, CDR1 is SGHDT and CDR2 is YYEEEE. The CDR3 runs 14 residues. V was pared by 0 bases and J by 1 base, with 4 bases between.

CDR3 DNA sequence: TGTGCCAGCAGACGCCTACAGGGTGCCGGGGAGCTGTTTTTT. Its translation: CASRRLQGAGELFF. The chain has TRBV2 and TRBJ2-2, with D possibly TRBD1 on 6 matching bases. Per germline, CDR1 SNHLY and CDR2 FYNNEI. Deletions cut 6 bases from V and 6 bases from J, with 14 bases between. The CDR3 extends over 14 amino acids.

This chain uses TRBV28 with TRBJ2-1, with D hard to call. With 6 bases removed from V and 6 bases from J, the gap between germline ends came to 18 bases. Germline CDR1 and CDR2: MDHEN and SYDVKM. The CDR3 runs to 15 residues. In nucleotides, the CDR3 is TGTGCCAGCAGCCCCGGGTCAGCTCTATCCAATGAGCAGTTCTTC. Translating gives CASSPGSALSNEQFF.

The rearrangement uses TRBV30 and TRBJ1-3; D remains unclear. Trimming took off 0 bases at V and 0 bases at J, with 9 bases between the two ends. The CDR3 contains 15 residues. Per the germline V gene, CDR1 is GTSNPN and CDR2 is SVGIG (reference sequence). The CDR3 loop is CAWSVLLNSGNTIYF. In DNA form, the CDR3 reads TGTGCCTGGAGTGTACTTTTAAACTCTGGAAACACCATATATTTT.

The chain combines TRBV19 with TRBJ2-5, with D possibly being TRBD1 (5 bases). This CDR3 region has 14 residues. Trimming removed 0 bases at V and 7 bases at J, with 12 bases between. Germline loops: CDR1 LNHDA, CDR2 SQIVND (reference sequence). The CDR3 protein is CASSIDSQGRTQYF. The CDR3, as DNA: TGTGCCAGTAGTATAGATAGCCAGGGAAGGACCCAGTACTTC.

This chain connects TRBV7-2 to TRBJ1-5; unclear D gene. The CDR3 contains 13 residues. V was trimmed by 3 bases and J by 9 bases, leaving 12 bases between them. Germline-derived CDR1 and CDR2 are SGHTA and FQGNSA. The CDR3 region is CASSFSQATPQHF. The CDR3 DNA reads TGTGCCAGCAGCTTTTCTCAGGCTACGCCCCAGCATTTT.

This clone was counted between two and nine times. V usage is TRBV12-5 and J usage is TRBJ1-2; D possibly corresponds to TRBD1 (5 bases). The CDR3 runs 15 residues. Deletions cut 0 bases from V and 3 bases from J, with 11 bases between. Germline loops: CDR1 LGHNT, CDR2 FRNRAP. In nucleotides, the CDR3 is TGTGCTAGTGGTTTGGTAGGCAGGGAGGACTATGGCTACACCTTC. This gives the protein CASGLVGREDYGYTF.

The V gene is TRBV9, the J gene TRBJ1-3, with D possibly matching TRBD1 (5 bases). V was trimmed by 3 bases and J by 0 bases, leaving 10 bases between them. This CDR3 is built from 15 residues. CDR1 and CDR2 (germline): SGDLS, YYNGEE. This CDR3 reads CASSELRDSGNTIYF. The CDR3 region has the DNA TGTGCCAGCAGCGAGCTCAGGGACTCTGGAAACACCATATATTTT.

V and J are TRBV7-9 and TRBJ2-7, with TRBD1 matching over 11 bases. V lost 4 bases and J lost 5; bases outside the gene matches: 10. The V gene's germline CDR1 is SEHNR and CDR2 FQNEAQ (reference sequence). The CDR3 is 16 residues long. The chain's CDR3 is CASSSGYRDRGNEQYF. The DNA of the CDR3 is TGTGCCAGCAGCTCCGGATACCGGGACAGGGGGAACGAGCAGTACTTC.

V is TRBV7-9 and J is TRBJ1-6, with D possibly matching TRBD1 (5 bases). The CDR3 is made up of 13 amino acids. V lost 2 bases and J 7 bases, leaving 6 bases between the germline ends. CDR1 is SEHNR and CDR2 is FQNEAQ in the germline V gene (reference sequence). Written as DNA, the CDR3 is TGTGCCAGCAGCTTATCAGGGAATTCACCCCTCCACTTT. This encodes CASSLSGNSPLHF.

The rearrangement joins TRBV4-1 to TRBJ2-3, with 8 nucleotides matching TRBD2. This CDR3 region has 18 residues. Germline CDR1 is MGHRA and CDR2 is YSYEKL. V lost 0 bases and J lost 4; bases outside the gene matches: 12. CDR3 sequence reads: CASSQEGKRGILPDTQYF. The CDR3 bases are TGCGCCAGCAGCCAAGAGGGCAAGCGGGGGATTCTACCAGATACGCAGTATTTT.

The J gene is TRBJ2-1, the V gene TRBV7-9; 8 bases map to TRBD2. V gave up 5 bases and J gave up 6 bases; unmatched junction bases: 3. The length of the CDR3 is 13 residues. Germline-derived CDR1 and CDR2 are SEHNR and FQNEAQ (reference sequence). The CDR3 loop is CASSRGLANEQFF. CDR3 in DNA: TGTGCCAGCAGCCGAGGACTAGCCAATGAGCAGTTCTTC.

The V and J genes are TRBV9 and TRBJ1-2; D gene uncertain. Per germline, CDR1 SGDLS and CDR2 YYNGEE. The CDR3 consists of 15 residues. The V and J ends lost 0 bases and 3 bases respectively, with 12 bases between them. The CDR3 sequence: CASSVDPLSYYGYTF. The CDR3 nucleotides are TGTGCCAGCAGCGTAGACCCCTTGAGTTACTATGGCTACACCTTC.

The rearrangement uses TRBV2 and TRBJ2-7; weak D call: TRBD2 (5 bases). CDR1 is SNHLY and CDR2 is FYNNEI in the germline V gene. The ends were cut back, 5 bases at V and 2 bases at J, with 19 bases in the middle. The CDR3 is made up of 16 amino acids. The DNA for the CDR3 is TGTGCCAGCAGTTTAGGTGGACTCTTCACCACCTACGAGCAGTACTTC. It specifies CASSLGGLFTTYEQYF.

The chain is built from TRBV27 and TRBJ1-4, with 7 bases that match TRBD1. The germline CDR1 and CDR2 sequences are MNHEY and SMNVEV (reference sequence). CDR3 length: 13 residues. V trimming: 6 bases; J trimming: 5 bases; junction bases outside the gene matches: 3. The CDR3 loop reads CASRKTGNEKLFF. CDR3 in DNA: TGTGCCAGCAGAAAGACAGGGAATGAAAAACTGTTTTTT.

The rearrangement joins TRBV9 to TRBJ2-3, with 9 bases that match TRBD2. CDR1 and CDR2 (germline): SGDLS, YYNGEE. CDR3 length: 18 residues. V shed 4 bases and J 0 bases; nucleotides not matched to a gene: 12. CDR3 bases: TGTGCCAGCAGCCCCCGATTTAGCGGGAGTCATAGCACAGATACGCAGTATTTT. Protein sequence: CASSPRFSGSHSTDTQYF.

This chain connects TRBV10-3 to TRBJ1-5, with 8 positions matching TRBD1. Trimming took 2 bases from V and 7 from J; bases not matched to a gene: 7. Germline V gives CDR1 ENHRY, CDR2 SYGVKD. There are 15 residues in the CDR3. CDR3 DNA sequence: TGTGCCATCAGTGAGGACAGGGGTCGGGGGCAGCCCCAGCATTTT. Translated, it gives CAISEDRGRGQPQHF.

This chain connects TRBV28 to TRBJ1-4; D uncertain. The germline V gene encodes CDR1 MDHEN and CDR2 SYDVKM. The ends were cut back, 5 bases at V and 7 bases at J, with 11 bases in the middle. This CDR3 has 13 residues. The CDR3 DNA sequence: TGTGCCAGCAGTACGATAAGCGTTGAAAAACTGTTTTTT. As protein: CASSTISVEKLFF.

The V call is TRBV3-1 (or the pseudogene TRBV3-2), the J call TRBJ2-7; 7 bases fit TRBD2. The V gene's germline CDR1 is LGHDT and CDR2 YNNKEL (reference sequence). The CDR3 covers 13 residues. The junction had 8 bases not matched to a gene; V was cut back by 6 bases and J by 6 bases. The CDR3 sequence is CASSPPGGGEQYF. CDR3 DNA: TGTGCCAGCAGTCCCCCGGGGGGAGGCGAGCAGTACTTC.

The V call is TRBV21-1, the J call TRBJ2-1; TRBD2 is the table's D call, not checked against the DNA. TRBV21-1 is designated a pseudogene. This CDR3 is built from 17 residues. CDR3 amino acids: CASSSRGNSFPYNEQFF. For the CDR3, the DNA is TGTGCCAGCAGCTCACGGGGGAATAGCTTTCCCTACAATGAGCAGTTCTTC.

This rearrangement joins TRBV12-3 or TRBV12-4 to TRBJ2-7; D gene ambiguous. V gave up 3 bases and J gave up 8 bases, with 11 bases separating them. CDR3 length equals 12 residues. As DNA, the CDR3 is TGTGCCAGCAGTTTCGGGTCCCCGAAGCAGTACTTC. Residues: CASSFGSPKQYF.

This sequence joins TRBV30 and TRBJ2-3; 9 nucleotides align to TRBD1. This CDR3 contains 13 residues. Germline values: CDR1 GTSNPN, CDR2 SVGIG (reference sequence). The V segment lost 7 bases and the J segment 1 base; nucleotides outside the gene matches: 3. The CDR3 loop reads CAYRDRGTDTQYF. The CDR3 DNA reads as TGTGCCTACCGGGACAGGGGCACAGATACGCAGTATTTT.

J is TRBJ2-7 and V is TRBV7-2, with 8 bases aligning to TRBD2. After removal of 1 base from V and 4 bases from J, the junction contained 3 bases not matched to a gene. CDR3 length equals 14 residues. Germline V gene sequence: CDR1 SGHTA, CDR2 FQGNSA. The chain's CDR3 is CASSLEGLGYEQYF. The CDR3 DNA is TGTGCCAGCAGCTTAGAGGGACTAGGGTACGAGCAGTACTTC.

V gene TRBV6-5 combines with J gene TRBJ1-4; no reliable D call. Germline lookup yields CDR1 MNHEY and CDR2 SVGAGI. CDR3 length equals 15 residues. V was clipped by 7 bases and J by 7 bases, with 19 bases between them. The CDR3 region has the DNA TGTGCCAGCACCTCACCGGCGGGGTCGGGTGAAAAACTGTTTTTT. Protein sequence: CASTSPAGSGEKLFF.

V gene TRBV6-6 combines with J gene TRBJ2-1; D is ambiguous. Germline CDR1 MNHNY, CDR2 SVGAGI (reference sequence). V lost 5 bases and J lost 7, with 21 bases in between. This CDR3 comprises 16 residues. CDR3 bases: TGTGCCAGCAGTCATAACCGCGGTTCTACGGTAAATGAGCAGTTCTTC. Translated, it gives CASSHNRGSTVNEQFF.

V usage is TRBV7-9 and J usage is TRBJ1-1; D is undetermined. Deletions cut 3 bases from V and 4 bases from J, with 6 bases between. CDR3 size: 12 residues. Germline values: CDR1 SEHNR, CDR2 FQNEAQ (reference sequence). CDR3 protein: CASSFLVTEAFF. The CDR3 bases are TGTGCCAGCAGCTTTTTAGTCACTGAAGCTTTCTTT.